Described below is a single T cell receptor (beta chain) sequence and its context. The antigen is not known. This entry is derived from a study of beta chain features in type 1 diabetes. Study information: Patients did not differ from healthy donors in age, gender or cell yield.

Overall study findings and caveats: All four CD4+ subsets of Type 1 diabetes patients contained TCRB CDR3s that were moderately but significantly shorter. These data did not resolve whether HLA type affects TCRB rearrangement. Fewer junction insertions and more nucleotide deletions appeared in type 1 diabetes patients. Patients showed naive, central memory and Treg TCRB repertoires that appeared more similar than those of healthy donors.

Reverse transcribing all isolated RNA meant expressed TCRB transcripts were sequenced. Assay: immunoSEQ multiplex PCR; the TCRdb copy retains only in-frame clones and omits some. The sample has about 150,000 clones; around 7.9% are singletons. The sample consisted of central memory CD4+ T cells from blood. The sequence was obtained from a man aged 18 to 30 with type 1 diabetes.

The DNA for the CDR3 is TGCGCCAGCAGGGACTTAGCGGGAGATGAGGAAAACATTCAGTACTTC. It is translated as CASRDLAGDEENIQYF. The chain combines TRBV5-1 with TRBJ2-4; 9 bases agree with TRBD2. This CDR3 region has 16 residues. Looked up from germline, CDR1 is SGHRS and CDR2 is YFSETQ. V lost 5 bases, J lost 5 bases, and 11 bases stayed unmatched.